This T cell receptor (beta chain) was recovered during a study of blood T cell repertoires in COVID-19. As handled by the study authors: Researchers report that nucleated cell counts were estimated from reference gene primer amplification. Repertoires were generated with immunoSEQ multiplex PCR, while TCRdb's copy carries only in-frame clones and drops some. V and J calls and clone size are copied from that table; D and trimming were computed from the DNA. In the table there are approximately 260,000 clones, 70% to 90% of which are singletons. CDR3 length: 17 amino acids. Trimming took 0 bases from V and 7 from J, leaving 20 bases between them. Germline V gives CDR1 SGHDT, CDR2 YYEEEE.

The source is a man aged 55 to 70 who had recovered from COVID-19. The chain employs TRBV5-6 and TRBJ2-1; tentative D call: TRBD1 (5 bases). Sequencing was performed on peripheral blood. CDR3 region: CASSLAFQAGSRNEQFF. CDR3 coding DNA: TGTGCCAGCAGCTTGGCCTTCCAGGCAGGGTCAAGAAATGAGCAGTTCTTC.